This record concerns one T cell receptor (beta chain) sequence. The data were obtained in a study of blood T cell repertoires in COVID-19. Background on the study: Acute and convalescent COVID-19 samples came from the United States, Italy and Spain.

The germline V gene encodes CDR1 LNHDA and CDR2 SQIVND (reference sequence). Trimming shortened V by 4 bases and J by 4 bases, and 17 bases separated the two germline ends. There are 16 residues in the CDR3. Only in-frame clones appear in the TCRdb table, and some are missing; sequencing was by immunoSEQ multiplex PCR. The data contain 360,000 or so clones, around 83% of them singletons. This receptor was obtained from a woman aged 45-65 years who had recovered from COVID-19. This chain joins TRBV19 and TRBJ2-1, with a possible D match to TRBD1 (6 bases). The sequenced sample consisted of PBMCs or T cells enriched from blood (not recorded which). In DNA form, the CDR3 reads TGTGCCAGTAGTACTCTTGGGGGCGGAACTTACAATGAGCAGTTCTTC. Its translation is CASSTLGGGTYNEQFF.